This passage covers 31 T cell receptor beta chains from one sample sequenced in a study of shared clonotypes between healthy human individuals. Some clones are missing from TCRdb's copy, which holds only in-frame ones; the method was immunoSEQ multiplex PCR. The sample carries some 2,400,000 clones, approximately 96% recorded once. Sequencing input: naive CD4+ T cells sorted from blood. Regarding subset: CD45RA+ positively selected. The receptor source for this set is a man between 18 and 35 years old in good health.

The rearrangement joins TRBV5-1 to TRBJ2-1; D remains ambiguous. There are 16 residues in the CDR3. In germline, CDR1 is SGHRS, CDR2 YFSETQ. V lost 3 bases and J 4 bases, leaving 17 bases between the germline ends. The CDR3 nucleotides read TGCGCCAGCAGCTCGCAAAACTCACTGCGGTACAATGAGCAGTTCTTC. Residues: CASSSQNSLRYNEQFF.

DNA for the CDR3: TGCGCCAGCAGCTTGGTAGGACTAGCGGGGGGGCTTGAGCAGTTCTTC. As protein: CASSLVGLAGGLEQFF. The chain couples TRBV5-1 to TRBJ2-1; TRBD2 agrees at 15 bases. The CDR3 is made up of 16 amino acids. V trimming: 0 bases; J trimming: 9 bases; junction bases outside the gene matches: 4. Germline CDR1 SGHRS, CDR2 YFSETQ.

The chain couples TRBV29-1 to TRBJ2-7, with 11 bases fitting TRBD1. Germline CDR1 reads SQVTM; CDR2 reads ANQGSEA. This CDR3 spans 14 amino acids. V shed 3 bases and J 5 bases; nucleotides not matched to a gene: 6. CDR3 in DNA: TGCAGCGTTGAGGCGGACAGGGGGCGCGACGAGCAGTACTTC. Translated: CSVEADRGRDEQYF.

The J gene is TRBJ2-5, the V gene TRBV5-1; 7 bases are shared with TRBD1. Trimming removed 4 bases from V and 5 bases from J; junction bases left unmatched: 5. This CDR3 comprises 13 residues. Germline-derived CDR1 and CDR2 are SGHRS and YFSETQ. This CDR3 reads CASSNTGEETQYF. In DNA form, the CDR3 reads TGCGCCAGCAGCAATACAGGGGAGGAGACCCAGTACTTC. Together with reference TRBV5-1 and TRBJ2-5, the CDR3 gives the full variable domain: KAGVTQTPRYLIKTRGQQVTLSCSPISGHRSVSWYQQTPGQGLQFLFEYFSETQRNKGNFPGRFSGRQFSNSRSEMNVSTLELGDSALYLCASSNTGEETQYFGPGTRLLVL.

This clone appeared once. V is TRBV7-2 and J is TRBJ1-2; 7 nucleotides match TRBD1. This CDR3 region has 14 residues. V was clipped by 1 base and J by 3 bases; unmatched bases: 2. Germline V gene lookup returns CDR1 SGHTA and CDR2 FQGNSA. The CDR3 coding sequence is TGTGCCAGCAGCTTAGGAGGGGGCGACTATGGCTACACCTTC. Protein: CASSLGGGDYGYTF.

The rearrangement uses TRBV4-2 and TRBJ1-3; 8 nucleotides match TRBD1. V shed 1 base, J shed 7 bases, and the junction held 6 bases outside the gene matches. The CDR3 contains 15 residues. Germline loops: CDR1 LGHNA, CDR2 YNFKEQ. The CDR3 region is CASSQADRDLNTIYF. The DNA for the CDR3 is TGTGCCAGCAGCCAAGCGGACAGGGATCTCAACACCATATATTTT.

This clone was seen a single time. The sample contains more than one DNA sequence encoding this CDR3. The CDR3 DNA reads TGCGCCAGCAGCTTGGTGGGAGGTCAGCCCCAGCATTTT. Its protein is CASSLVGGQPQHF. The chain has TRBV5-1 and TRBJ1-5; no clear D. Between the trimmed V and J ends, which lost 0 bases and 6 bases, there was a span of 7 bases. CDR3 size: 13 residues. The germline V gene encodes CDR1 SGHRS and CDR2 YFSETQ.

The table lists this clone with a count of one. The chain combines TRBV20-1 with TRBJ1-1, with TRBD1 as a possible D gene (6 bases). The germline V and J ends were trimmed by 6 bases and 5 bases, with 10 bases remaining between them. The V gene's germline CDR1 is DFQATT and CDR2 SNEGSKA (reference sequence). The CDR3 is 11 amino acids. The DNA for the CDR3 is TGCAGTGCAGCACAGGGAACTGAAGCTTTCTTT. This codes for CSAAQGTEAFF.

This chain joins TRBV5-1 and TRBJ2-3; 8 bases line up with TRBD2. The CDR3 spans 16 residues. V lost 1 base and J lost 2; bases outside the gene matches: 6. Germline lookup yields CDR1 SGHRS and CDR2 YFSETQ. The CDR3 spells CASSLNSGDPTDTQYF. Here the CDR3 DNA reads TGCGCCAGCAGCTTGAATAGCGGGGACCCCACAGATACGCAGTATTTT.

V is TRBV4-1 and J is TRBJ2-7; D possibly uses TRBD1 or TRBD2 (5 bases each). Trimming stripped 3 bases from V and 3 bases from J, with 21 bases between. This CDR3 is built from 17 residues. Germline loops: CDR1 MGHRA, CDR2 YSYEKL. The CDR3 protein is CASSQPLGRDRLYEQYF. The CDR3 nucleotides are TGCGCCAGCAGCCAGCCCCTTGGCCGGGACCGCCTCTACGAGCAGTACTTC.

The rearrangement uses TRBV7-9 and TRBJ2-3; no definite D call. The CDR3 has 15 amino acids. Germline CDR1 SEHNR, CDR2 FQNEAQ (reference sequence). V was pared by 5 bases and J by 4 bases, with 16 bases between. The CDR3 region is CASSPAGRGSDTQYF. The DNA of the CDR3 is TGTGCCAGCAGCCCCGCCGGCCGCGGTTCAGATACGCAGTATTTT.

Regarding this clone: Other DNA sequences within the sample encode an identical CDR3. The CDR3 reads CASSQELAGVNEQFF. CDR3 nucleotides: TGCGCCAGCAGCCAAGAACTAGCGGGAGTGAATGAGCAGTTCTTC. The rearrangement links TRBV4-3 to TRBJ2-1; 11 bases map to TRBD2. Germline assignment: CDR1 LGHNA and CDR2 YSLEER. There are 15 residues in the CDR3. V shed 0 bases, J shed 7 bases, and the junction held 2 bases outside the gene matches.

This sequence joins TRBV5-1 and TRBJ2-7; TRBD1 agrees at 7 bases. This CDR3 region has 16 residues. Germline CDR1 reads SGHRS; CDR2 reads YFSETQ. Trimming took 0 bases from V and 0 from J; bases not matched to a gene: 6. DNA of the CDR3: TGCGCCAGCAGCTTGGGTGGGACAGTAAACTCCTACGAGCAGTACTTC. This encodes CASSLGGTVNSYEQYF.

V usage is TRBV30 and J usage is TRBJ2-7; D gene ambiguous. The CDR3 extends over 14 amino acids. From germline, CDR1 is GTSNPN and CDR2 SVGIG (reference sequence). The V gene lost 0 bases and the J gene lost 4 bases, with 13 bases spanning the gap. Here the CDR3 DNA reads TGTGCCTGGAGTGTCCGTGTGACCTCGTACGAGCAGTACTTC. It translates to CAWSVRVTSYEQYF.

The CDR3 here is CASTPGGQGSGNTIYF. For the CDR3, the DNA is TGTGCCAGCACCCCAGGGGGCCAGGGCTCTGGAAACACCATATATTTT. The genes are TRBV9 and TRBJ1-3, with 8 bases fitting TRBD1. The V and J ends lost 6 bases and 0 bases, in that order; junction bases with no gene match: 8. The germline V gene encodes CDR1 SGDLS and CDR2 YYNGEE. The CDR3 length is 16 residues.

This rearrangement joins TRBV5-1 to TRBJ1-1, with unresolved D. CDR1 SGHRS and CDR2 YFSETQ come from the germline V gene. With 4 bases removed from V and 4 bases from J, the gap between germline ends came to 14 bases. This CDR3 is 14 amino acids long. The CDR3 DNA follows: TGCGCCAGCAGCCCCCGCTGGGCGGGCACTGAAGCTTTCTTT. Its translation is CASSPRWAGTEAFF. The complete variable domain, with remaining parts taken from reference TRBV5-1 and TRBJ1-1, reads KAGVTQTPRYLIKTRGQQVTLSCSPISGHRSVSWYQQTPGQGLQFLFEYFSETQRNKGNFPGRFSGRQFSNSRSEMNVSTLELGDSALYLCASSPRWAGTEAFFGQGTRLTVV.

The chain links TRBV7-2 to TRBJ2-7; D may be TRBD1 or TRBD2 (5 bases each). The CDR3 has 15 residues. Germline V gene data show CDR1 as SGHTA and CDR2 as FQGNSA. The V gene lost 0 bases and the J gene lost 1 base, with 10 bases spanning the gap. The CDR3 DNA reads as TGTGCCAGCAGCTTAGCTGGGACCCAGTCCTACGAGCAGTACTTC. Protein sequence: CASSLAGTQSYEQYF.

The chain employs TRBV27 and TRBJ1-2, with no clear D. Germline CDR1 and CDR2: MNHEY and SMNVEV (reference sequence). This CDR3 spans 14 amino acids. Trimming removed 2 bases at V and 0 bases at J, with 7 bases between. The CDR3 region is CASSLRQTNYGYTF. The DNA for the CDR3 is TGTGCCAGCAGTTTACGCCAGACTAACTATGGCTACACCTTC.

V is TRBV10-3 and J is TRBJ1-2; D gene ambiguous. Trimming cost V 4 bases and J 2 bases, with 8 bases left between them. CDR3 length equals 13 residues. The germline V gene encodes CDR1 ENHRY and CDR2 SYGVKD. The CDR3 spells CAISVKENYGYTF. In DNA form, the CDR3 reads TGTGCCATCAGTGTTAAGGAGAACTATGGCTACACCTTC.

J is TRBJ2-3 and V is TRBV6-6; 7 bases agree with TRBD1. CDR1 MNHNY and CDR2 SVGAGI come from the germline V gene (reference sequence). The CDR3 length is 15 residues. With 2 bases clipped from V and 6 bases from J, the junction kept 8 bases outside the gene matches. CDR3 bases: TGTGCCAGCAGTTACGGATTTAGGGGGCAGGATACGCAGTATTTT. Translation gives CASSYGFRGQDTQYF.

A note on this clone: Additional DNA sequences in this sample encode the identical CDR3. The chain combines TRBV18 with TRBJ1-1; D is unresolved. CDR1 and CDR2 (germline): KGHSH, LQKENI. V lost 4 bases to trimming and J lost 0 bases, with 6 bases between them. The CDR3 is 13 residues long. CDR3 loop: CASSRPVNTEAFF. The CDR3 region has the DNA TGTGCCAGCTCACGGCCGGTGAACACTGAAGCTTTCTTT.

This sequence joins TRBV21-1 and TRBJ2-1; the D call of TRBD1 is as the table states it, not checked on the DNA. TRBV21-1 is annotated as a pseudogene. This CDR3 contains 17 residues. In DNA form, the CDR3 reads TGTGCCAGCAGCAAAGGCGGTTGGCGCTACAGGATCAACGAGCAGTTCTTC. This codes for CASSKGGWRYRINEQFF.

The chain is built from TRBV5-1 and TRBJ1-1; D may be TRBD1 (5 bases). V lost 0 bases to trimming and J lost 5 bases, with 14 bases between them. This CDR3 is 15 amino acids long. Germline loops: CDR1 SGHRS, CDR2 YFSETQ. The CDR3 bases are TGCGCCAGCAGCTTGGCGGGGGACGTTAGGACTGAAGCTTTCTTT. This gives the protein CASSLAGDVRTEAFF.

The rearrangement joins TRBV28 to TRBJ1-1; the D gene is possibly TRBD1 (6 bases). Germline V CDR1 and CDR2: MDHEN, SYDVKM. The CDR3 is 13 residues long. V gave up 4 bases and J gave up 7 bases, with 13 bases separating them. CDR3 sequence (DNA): TGTGCCAGCAGTTCGAGGGGGTCGGGTGAAGCTTTCTTT. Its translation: CASSSRGSGEAFF.

Here the CDR3 DNA reads TGTGCCTGGAGTCAAATCACAGATACGCAGTATTTT. It specifies CAWSQITDTQYF. V and J are TRBV30 and TRBJ2-3; D not certain. The V gene's germline CDR1 is GTSNPN and CDR2 SVGIG (reference sequence). This CDR3 contains 12 residues. V shed 2 bases and J shed 2 bases, with 5 bases lying between them.

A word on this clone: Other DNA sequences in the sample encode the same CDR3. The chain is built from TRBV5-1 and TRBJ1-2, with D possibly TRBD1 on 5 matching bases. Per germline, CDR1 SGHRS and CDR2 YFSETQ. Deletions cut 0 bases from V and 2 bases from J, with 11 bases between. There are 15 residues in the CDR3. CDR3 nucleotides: TGCGCCAGCAGCTTGGAATCTGGGGCGAACTATGGCTACACCTTC. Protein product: CASSLESGANYGYTF. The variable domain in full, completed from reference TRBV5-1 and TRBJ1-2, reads KAGVTQTPRYLIKTRGQQVTLSCSPISGHRSVSWYQQTPGQGLQFLFEYFSETQRNKGNFPGRFSGRQFSNSRSEMNVSTLELGDSALYLCASSLESGANYGYTFGSGTRLTVV.

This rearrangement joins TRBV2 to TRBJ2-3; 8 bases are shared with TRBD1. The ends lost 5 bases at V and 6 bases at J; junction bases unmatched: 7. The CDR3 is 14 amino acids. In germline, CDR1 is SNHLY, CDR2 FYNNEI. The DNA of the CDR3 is TGTGCCAGCAGTCAAGACAGGGGAATGGATACGCAGTATTTT. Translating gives CASSQDRGMDTQYF.

The DNA of the CDR3 is TGCGCCAGCAGTAAGGGACAGGGTGCCTCTGGAAACACCATATATTTT. It yields the protein CASSKGQGASGNTIYF. The chain recombines TRBV4-1 with TRBJ1-3, with 9 bases matching TRBD1. The germline gives CDR1 MGHRA, CDR2 YSYEKL. With V trimmed by 6 bases and J by 0 bases, 6 bases remained unmatched. This CDR3 is 16 amino acids long.

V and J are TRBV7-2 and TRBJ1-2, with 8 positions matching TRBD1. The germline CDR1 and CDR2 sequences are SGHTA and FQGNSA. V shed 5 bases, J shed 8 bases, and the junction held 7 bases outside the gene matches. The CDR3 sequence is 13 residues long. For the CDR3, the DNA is TGTGCCAGCAGCCCCCGGACAGGGTTCGGCTACACCTTC. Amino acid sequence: CASSPRTGFGYTF.

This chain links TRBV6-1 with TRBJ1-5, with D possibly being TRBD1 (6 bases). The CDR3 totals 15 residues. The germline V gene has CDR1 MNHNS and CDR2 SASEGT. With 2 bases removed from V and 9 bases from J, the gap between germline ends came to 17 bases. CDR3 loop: CASSEQGTYGTPQHF. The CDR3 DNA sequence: TGTGCCAGCAGTGAACAGGGGACTTATGGGACGCCCCAGCATTTT.

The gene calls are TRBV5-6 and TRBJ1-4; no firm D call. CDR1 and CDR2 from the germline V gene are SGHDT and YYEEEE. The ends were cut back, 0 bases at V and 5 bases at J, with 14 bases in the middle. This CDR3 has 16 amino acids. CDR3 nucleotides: TGTGCCAGCAGCTTGGGGTCGCTGCAGTACAATGAAAAACTGTTTTTT. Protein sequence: CASSLGSLQYNEKLFF.